Shown below are 10 T cell receptor beta chains from a single sample sequenced in a study of Graves' ophthalmopathy and Graves' hyperthyroidism. The authors amplified TCR beta CDR3 regions from RNA transcripts. Second-round multiplex PCR came after first-round RT-PCR with HTBI primers. TCRdb re-called the multiplex PCR reads with MiXCR, one entry per CDR3 protein. The table has approximately 160,000 distinct CDR3 sequences, approximately 40% seen once. Input material: peripheral blood. The origin of the receptors is a man aged 30 to 45 with Graves' ophthalmopathy.

V is TRBV7-2 and J is TRBJ1-1, with D possibly being TRBD1 (5 bases). The length of the CDR3 is 14 residues. The germline V gene has CDR1 SGHTA and CDR2 FQGNSA. V was trimmed by 5 bases and J by 3 bases, leaving 13 bases between them. CDR3 amino acids: CASSQSRVYTEAFF. The CDR3 nucleotides read TGTGCCAGCAGCCAGTCCAGGGTGTACACTGAAGCTTTCTTT.

This clonotype was detected only once. The chain carries TRBV27 and TRBJ1-1; D unresolved. Per germline, CDR1 MNHEY and CDR2 SMNVEV (reference sequence). This CDR3 has 13 amino acids. The V and J ends lost 4 bases and 2 bases respectively, with 8 bases between them. CDR3 sequence: CASSYIQNTEAFF. The CDR3 coding sequence is TGTGCCAGCAGTTATATACAAAACACTGAAGCTTTCTTT.

The chain uses TRBV28 and TRBJ1-1; D is unresolved. V lost 3 bases and J lost 1, with 18 bases in between. This CDR3 region has 17 residues. Germline CDR1 and CDR2: MDHEN and SYDVKM. CDR3 in amino acids: CASSLGIGAGRNTEAFF. Written as DNA, the CDR3 is TGTGCCAGCAGTTTGGGGATCGGAGCAGGAAGGAACACTGAAGCTTTCTTT.

This clonotype was seen repeatedly, ten times or more. J is TRBJ2-2 and V is TRBV19; 10 bases match TRBD2. The CDR3 is made up of 16 amino acids. CDR1 is LNHDA, CDR2 SQIVND, per germline (reference sequence). V was pared by 4 bases and J by 8 bases, with 10 bases of the junction left unmatched. CDR3: CASSREREGRLGELFF. CDR3 coding DNA: TGTGCCAGTAGTAGGGAGCGGGAGGGCCGACTTGGGGAGCTGTTTTTT.

In its sample, this clonotype was seen many times. The chain links TRBV15 to TRBJ2-2, with D possibly called TRBD1 or TRBD2 (5 bases each). Trimming left V 3 bases short and J 3 bases short, with 5 bases between. The CDR3 totals 13 residues. CDR1 is LNHNV, CDR2 YYDKDF, per germline (reference sequence). CDR3 coding DNA: TGTGCCACCAGCAGGGGGGACACCGGGGAGCTGTTTTTT. Translated: CATSRGDTGELFF.

This clonotype was seen ten or more times. The gene calls are TRBV6-5 and TRBJ2-7; D possibly corresponds to TRBD1 (6 bases). V lost 2 bases to trimming and J lost 2 bases, with 10 bases between them. Germline values: CDR1 MNHEY, CDR2 SVGAGI. The CDR3 is 14 amino acids. The CDR3, as DNA: TGTGCCAGCAGTTACGGGCAGGGGACCTACGAGCAGTACTTC. Its translation is CASSYGQGTYEQYF.

A few counts support this clonotype. V usage is TRBV10-3 and J usage is TRBJ2-6; D is unclear. Germline V gene lookup returns CDR1 ENHRY and CDR2 SYGVKD. The CDR3 length is 15 residues. V lost 0 bases and J lost 0, with 3 bases in between. CDR3 DNA: TGTGCCATCAGTGAGTCGGACTCTGGGGCCAACGTCCTGACTTTC. It encodes CAISESDSGANVLTF.

V gene TRBV20-1 combines with J gene TRBJ1-2; D might be TRBD1 (5 bases). V dropped 0 bases and J dropped 3 bases, with 14 bases sitting between them. The germline CDR1 and CDR2 sequences are DFQATT and SNEGSKA (reference sequence). CDR3 length: 15 residues. CDR3 residues: CSARDGQGVHYGYTF. The CDR3 DNA is TGCAGTGCTAGAGATGGGCAGGGAGTACACTATGGCTACACCTTC.

At least ten counts were recorded for this clonotype. The V call is TRBV2, the J call TRBJ2-7; 7 nucleotides match TRBD2. The CDR3 totals 15 residues. V trimming: 4 bases; J trimming: 5 bases; junction bases outside the gene matches: 11. CDR1 and CDR2 from the germline V gene are SNHLY and FYNNEI. The CDR3, as DNA: TGTGCCAGCAGTGCCCCGGGACTAACATCCAACGAGCAGTACTTC. Protein: CASSAPGLTSNEQYF.

The J gene is TRBJ2-7, the V gene TRBV12-3 or TRBV12-4, with 9 bases that match TRBD1. V dropped 4 bases and J dropped 5; count of bases not matched to a gene: 6. This CDR3 contains 14 residues. CDR3 sequence: CASSYGTGTDEQYF. As DNA, the CDR3 is TGTGCCAGCAGTTACGGGACAGGGACGGACGAGCAGTACTTC.